This paragraph covers one TCR beta chain sequence. The antigen remains undetermined. This sample was included in a study of T cell repertoires in cytomegalovirus infection. About the research overall: TCR beta signatures that were public indicated CMV infection and matching HLA type. Overall study results and limits: CMV carriers with the relevant HLA were identified by cumulative public TCR beta family frequency. Ex vivo responses were dominated by HLA-C-restricted CMV-specific TCR beta clonotypes.

TCRdb independently ran MiXCR on the reads; one entry per CDR3 protein. The profile shows under 150,000 distinct CDR3 sequences, 20% to 30% of them singletons. From germline, CDR1 is DFQATT and CDR2 SNEGSKA (reference sequence). Trimming removed 8 bases from V and 5 bases from J, with 19 bases in between. This CDR3 has 14 amino acids. The rearrangement links TRBV20-1 to TRBJ2-1; D call uncertain. Material: PBMCs, sequenced either directly or after in vitro stimulation (not recorded which). This TCR was recovered from a human donor in good health (CMV status not recorded). Some clones in this sample may be carry-over from other donors' samples. The CDR3 bases are TGCAGTCCCCCGATAGGACCGACACACAATGAGCAGTTCTTC. This encodes CSPPIGPTHNEQFF.